These T cell receptor beta chains were read from a single sample in a study of yellow fever vaccine responses in identical twins. MiXCR was run by TCRdb on the RT-PCR reads, yielding one entry per CDR3 protein. This table has around 4,300 distinct CDR3 sequences, roughly 70% appearing once. The sequences come from T cells from blood (PBMCs), unsorted or a sorted subset (not recorded which), collected before or after yellow fever vaccination (not recorded which). The source is a woman aged 18 to 35 who received the yellow fever vaccine. CDR3s include the opening cysteine and the closing phenylalanine or tryptophan. D genes are given only for firm matches. Size values are once, few and many counts, or a class for expanded clones, and some rows have none.

d_call: NA
v_call: TRBV11-1
clone_size: NA
j_call: TRBJ2-7
cdr3_aa: CASSLGDRPNEQYF
cdr3_nt: TGTGCCAGCAGCTTAGGCGACAGACCAAACGAGCAGTACTTC

d_call: TRBD2
v_call: TRBV20-1
clone_size: NA
j_call: TRBJ2-1
cdr3_aa: CSASGTSGRADEQFF
cdr3_nt: TGCAGTGCTTCCGGGACTAGCGGGAGGGCCGATGAGCAGTTCTTC

d_call: NA
v_call: TRBV11-3
clone_size: once
j_call: TRBJ2-7
cdr3_aa: CASSLATGTSVDEQYF
cdr3_nt: TGTGCCAGCAGCTTAGCTACCGGGACGTCGGTTGACGAGCAGTACTTC

d_call: NA
v_call: TRBV4-3
clone_size: NA
j_call: TRBJ1-2
cdr3_aa: CASSQDSGAGYGYTF
cdr3_nt: TGCGCCAGCAGCCAAGATTCGGGGGCGGGCTATGGCTACACCTTC

d_call: TRBD2
v_call: TRBV29-1
clone_size: few
j_call: TRBJ2-2
cdr3_aa: CSVLLAGGPGELFF
cdr3_nt: TGCAGCGTCCTACTAGCGGGAGGACCCGGGGAGCTGTTTTTT

d_call: TRBD1
v_call: TRBV4-3
clone_size: NA
j_call: TRBJ1-2
cdr3_aa: CASSQDLTQGPVYYGYTF
cdr3_nt: TGCGCCAGCAGCCAAGATCTTACACAGGGGCCCGTATACTATGGCTACACCTTC

d_call: TRBD1
v_call: TRBV27
clone_size: few
j_call: TRBJ1-2
cdr3_aa: CTSSSTGTDYGYTF
cdr3_nt: TGCACCAGCAGTTCCACCGGGACAGACTATGGCTACACCTTC

d_call: NA
v_call: TRBV18
clone_size: NA
j_call: TRBJ2-7
cdr3_aa: CASSPRPGDFEQYF
cdr3_nt: TGTGCCAGCTCACCTCGACCCGGGGATTTCGAGCAGTACTTC

d_call: NA
v_call: TRBV24-1
clone_size: NA
j_call: TRBJ2-5
cdr3_aa: CATSDLRDERETQYF
cdr3_nt: TGTGCCACCAGTGATTTGCGGGATGAGAGAGAGACCCAGTACTTC

d_call: TRBD1
v_call: TRBV11-3
clone_size: once
j_call: TRBJ2-1
cdr3_aa: CASSLATGGNEQFF
cdr3_nt: TGTGCCAGCAGCTTAGCAACAGGGGGTAATGAGCAGTTCTTC

d_call: TRBD1
v_call: TRBV4-3
clone_size: few
j_call: TRBJ1-1
cdr3_aa: CASSQDRDRVLTEAFF
cdr3_nt: TGCGCCAGCAGCCAAGATCGCGACAGGGTTTTGACTGAAGCTTTCTTT

d_call: NA
v_call: TRBV19
clone_size: NA
j_call: TRBJ1-6
cdr3_aa: CASSLDPLKKNSPLHF
cdr3_nt: TGTGCCAGCTCCCTTGACCCCCTCAAAAAGAATTCACCCCTCCACTTT

d_call: NA
v_call: TRBV13
clone_size: once
j_call: TRBJ2-5
cdr3_aa: CASRLKGGKETQYF
cdr3_nt: TGTGCCAGCAGACTCAAGGGGGGAAAAGAGACCCAGTACTTC

d_call: NA
v_call: TRBV6-2/TRBV6-3
clone_size: NA
j_call: TRBJ2-3
cdr3_aa: CASSYVAIGSADTQYF
cdr3_nt: TGTGCCAGCAGTTATGTGGCCATAGGAAGCGCAGATACGCAGTATTTT

d_call: NA
v_call: TRBV7-9
clone_size: NA
j_call: TRBJ2-7
cdr3_aa: CASSTNSYEQYF
cdr3_nt: TGTGCCAGCAGCACAAACAGCTACGAGCAGTACTTC

d_call: NA
v_call: TRBV5-4
clone_size: NA
j_call: TRBJ2-5
cdr3_aa: CASSLGTGSWETQYF
cdr3_nt: TGTGCCAGCAGCTTGGGAACAGGGAGTTGGGAGACCCAGTACTTC

d_call: NA
v_call: TRBV4-2
clone_size: NA
j_call: TRBJ2-3
cdr3_aa: CASTPLQEGDGTDTQYF
cdr3_nt: TGTGCCAGCACCCCACTTCAGGAGGGGGACGGCACAGATACGCAGTATTTT

d_call: TRBD2
v_call: TRBV12-5
clone_size: NA
j_call: TRBJ2-1
cdr3_aa: CASGLLRGLAGLLFF
cdr3_nt: TGTGCTAGTGGTTTGCTGCGGGGACTAGCGGGGTTATTGTTCTTC

d_call: NA
v_call: TRBV10-3
clone_size: few
j_call: TRBJ1-2
cdr3_aa: CAIRELDGYTF
cdr3_nt: TGTGCCATCAGGGAGTTGGATGGCTACACCTTC